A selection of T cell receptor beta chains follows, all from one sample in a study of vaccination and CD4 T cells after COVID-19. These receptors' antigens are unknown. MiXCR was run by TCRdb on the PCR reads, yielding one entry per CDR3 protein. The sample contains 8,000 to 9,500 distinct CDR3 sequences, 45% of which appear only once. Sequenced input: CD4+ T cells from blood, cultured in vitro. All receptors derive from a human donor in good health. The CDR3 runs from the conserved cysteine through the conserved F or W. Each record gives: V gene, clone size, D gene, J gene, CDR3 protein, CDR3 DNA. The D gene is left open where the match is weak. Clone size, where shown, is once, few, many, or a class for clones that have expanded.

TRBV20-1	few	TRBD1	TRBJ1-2	CSAPLDRVGSNYGYTF	TGCAGTGCACCCCTCGACAGGGTGGGGTCGAACTATGGCTACACCTTC
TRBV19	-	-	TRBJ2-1	CASRFGAAYNEQFF	TGTGCCAGTAGGTTCGGGGCCGCCTACAATGAGCAGTTCTTC
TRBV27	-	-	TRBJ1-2	CASSLDFAGTNGYTF	TGTGCCAGCAGTTTGGACTTTGCAGGCACGAATGGCTACACCTTC
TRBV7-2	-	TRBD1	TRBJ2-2	CASSLVQGTGELFF	TGTGCCAGCAGCTTAGTACAGGGGACCGGGGAGCTGTTTTTT
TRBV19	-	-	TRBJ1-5	CASSFSPGRETKNNQPQHF	TGTGCCAGTAGTTTCTCTCCGGGACGAGAAACTAAAAACAATCAGCCCCAGCATTTT
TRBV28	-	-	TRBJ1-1	CASSLRQRRLNTEAFF	TGTGCCAGCAGTTTAAGGCAGCGCCGATTGAACACTGAAGCTTTCTTT
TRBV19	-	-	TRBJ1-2	CASRPVQGEYGYTF	TGTGCCAGTAGACCAGTACAGGGAGAGTATGGCTACACCTTC
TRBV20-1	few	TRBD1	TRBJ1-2	CSVRTGVTYGYTF	TGCAGTGTCCGGACAGGGGTTACCTATGGCTACACCTTC
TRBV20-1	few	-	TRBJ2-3	CSATQASTDTQYF	TGCAGTGCTACCCAGGCCAGCACAGATACGCAGTATTTT
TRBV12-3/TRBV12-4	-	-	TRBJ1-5	CASSFRLREQPQHF	TGTGCCAGCAGTTTTCGACTCAGGGAACAGCCCCAGCATTTT
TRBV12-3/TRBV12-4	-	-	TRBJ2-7	CASGRGSSYEQYF	TGTGCCAGTGGCCGGGGGAGCTCCTACGAGCAGTACTTC
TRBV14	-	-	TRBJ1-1	CASSQWVTEAFF	TGTGCCAGCAGCCAATGGGTTACTGAAGCTTTCTTT
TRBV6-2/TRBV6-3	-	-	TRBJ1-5	CASSYSRGVQGGNQPQHF	TGTGCCAGCAGTTACTCCCGTGGTGTACAGGGTGGAAATCAGCCCCAGCATTTT
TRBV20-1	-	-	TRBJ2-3	CSARGGVGIPTDTQYF	TGCAGTGCTAGAGGGGGGGTAGGCATCCCCACAGATACGCAGTATTTT
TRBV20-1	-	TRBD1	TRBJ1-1	CSASKTGVVTEAFF	TGCAGTGCTAGCAAAACAGGGGTGGTCACTGAAGCTTTCTTT
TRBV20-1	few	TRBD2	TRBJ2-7	CSARGLAEEQYF	TGCAGTGCTAGGGGACTAGCGGAAGAGCAGTACTTC
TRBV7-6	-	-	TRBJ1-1	CASGRDIGTEAFF	TGTGCCAGCGGCCGGGACATAGGGACTGAAGCTTTCTTT
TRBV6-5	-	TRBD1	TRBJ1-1	CASSYVTGFGTEAFF	TGTGCCAGCAGTTACGTGACAGGGTTCGGCACTGAAGCTTTCTTT
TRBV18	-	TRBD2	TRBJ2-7	CASSRSGVSYEQYF	TGTGCCAGCTCACGTAGCGGGGTATCGTACGAGCAGTACTTC
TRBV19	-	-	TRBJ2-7	CASTIGGDSYEQYF	TGTGCCAGTACGATAGGGGGGGACTCCTACGAGCAGTACTTC